The 8 T cell receptor beta chains listed next were all sequenced from one sample in a study of response to subunit inactivated influenza vaccine (dated by TCRdb to 2017 to 2018). Libraries were prepared through RT-PCR. Sequencing instrument: Illumina HiSeq 2500. In-frame beta chains were kept once TCRdb had trimmed the public reads at Q25 with fastp and called clones with MiXCR. Here each entry gathers all rows of one CDR3 protein and keeps the most common genes and DNA. This sample gives roughly 550,000 distinct CDR3 sequences in total; around 25% of them show up just once. 2.5% to 3% of the sample lies in the top ten. The same sample was also studied in work on T cells expressing NK-cell markers. As that second paper reports: TCR beta cDNA libraries were made by 5'RACE template switching that added a universal primer site and unique molecular identifiers.

Here the sequenced sample was CD4+ T cells sorted from PBMCs, taken 11 to 12 days after vaccination. Receptor source: a man aged 45-65 years who received an inactivated influenza vaccine. Donor details come from another sample of the same person, matched by shared clones.

J is TRBJ1-2 and V is TRBV28, with 9 bases matching TRBD1. The CDR3 is made up of 15 amino acids. V lost 7 bases and J lost 4; bases outside the gene matches: 10. Germline V gene sequence: CDR1 MDHEN, CDR2 SYDVKM. The CDR3: CASNDRDRDSYGYTF. The CDR3 DNA reads TGTGCCAGCAACGACCGGGACAGGGATTCCTATGGCTACACCTTC.

V and J are TRBV5-4 and TRBJ1-1, with unresolved D. Germline CDR1 and CDR2: SGHNT and YYREEE (reference sequence). V lost 0 bases, J lost 0 bases, and 9 bases lay in between. There are 15 residues in the CDR3. DNA of the CDR3: TGTGCCAGCAGCTTGGCTTGGGGTGTGAACACTGAAGCTTTCTTT. It translates to CASSLAWGVNTEAFF.

This sequence joins TRBV19 and TRBJ2-1; TRBD2 matches at 11 bases. The trim removed 10 bases at V and 3 bases at J, leaving 8 bases unmatched. There are 15 residues in the CDR3. Germline loops: CDR1 LNHDA, CDR2 SQIVND (reference sequence). This CDR3 reads CATITTSGSYNEQFF. DNA of the CDR3: TGTGCCACCATTACTACTAGCGGGAGCTACAATGAGCAGTTCTTC.

This chain joins TRBV12-5 and TRBJ2-1, with 8 bases fitting TRBD1. CDR1 and CDR2 from the germline V gene are LGHNT and FRNRAP. This CDR3 has 16 residues. With 3 bases clipped from V and 4 bases from J, the junction kept 8 bases outside the gene matches. This CDR3 reads CASGFPGGSGYNEQFF. The CDR3 DNA reads as TGTGCTAGTGGTTTCCCAGGGGGCTCTGGGTACAATGAGCAGTTCTTC.

This clonotype has just a few counts. The chain uses TRBV5-1 and TRBJ2-3; no definite D call. V was pared by 3 bases and J by 4 bases, with 6 bases between. The CDR3 is 12 amino acids. CDR1 and CDR2 (germline): SGHRS, YFSETQ. The CDR3 protein is CASSSGPDTQYF. In DNA form, the CDR3 reads TGCGCCAGCAGCTCGGGCCCAGATACGCAGTATTTT.

This clonotype has more than one count but fewer than ten. The chain combines TRBV12-3 or TRBV12-4 with TRBJ1-4, with 8 bases identical to TRBD1. V lost 7 bases and J lost 5; bases outside the gene matches: 3. This CDR3 comprises 13 residues. The CDR3 nucleotides are TGTGCCAGCAACACAGGGGGAAATGAAAAACTGTTTTTT. Protein sequence: CASNTGGNEKLFF.

This clonotype was counted only a few times. The J gene is TRBJ2-6, the V gene TRBV20-1, with D possibly being TRBD1 (5 bases). Germline lookup yields CDR1 DFQATT and CDR2 SNEGSKA (reference sequence). V lost 6 bases to trimming and J lost 1 base, with 19 bases between them. The CDR3 extends over 17 amino acids. CDR3 DNA sequence: TGCAGTGCCGATGGGCAGGGTCATACATCTGGGGCCAACGTCCTGACTTTC. This translates into CSADGQGHTSGANVLTF.

The V and J genes are TRBV19 and TRBJ1-2; weak D call: TRBD1 (5 bases). This CDR3 contains 14 residues. CDR1 and CDR2 (germline): LNHDA, SQIVND (reference sequence). Trimming took 3 bases from V and 7 from J, leaving 15 bases between them. In DNA, the CDR3 is TGTGCCAGTAGTATTAGTTACTTCGGGGCTGGCTACACCTTC. Translation: CASSISYFGAGYTF.